This T cell receptor (beta chain) was sequenced for a study of beta chain features in type 1 diabetes. Findings and caveats of the study: PCR might preferentially amplify shorter templates, equally in patients and controls. cDNA sequencing could over-represent cells with high TCR expression. Lower insertion and higher deletion counts appeared at VDJ junctions in type 1 diabetes patients. Researchers report that Type 1 diabetes patients had moderately but significantly shorter TCRB CDR3s across all four CD4+ subsets.

The authors sorted CD4+ naive, central memory, regulatory and stem cell-like memory cells via CD45RO/CCR7/CD25/CD127/CD95/CD27. This clone was seen only once. Its antigen is not known. Expressed TCRB transcripts were sequenced after all isolated RNA was converted to cDNA. The table came from immunoSEQ multiplex PCR; TCRdb's copy has only in-frame clones and leaves some out. The data show 95,000 to 150,000 clones, about a sixth seen once. Germline lookup yields CDR1 LGHNA and CDR2 YSLEER. The CDR3 is 12 amino acids. Trimming shortened V by 4 bases and J by 10 bases, and 11 bases separated the two germline ends.

The J gene is TRBJ2-1, the V gene TRBV4-3; D is possibly TRBD1 (5 bases). The TCR originated in a man aged 25 to 45 with type 1 diabetes. Sequencing input: central memory CD4+ T cells from blood. The chain's CDR3 is CASSLMRQEQFF. For the CDR3, the DNA is TGCGCCAGCAGCCTCATGAGACAGGAGCAGTTCTTC.